These 28 T cell receptor beta chains came from one sample sequenced in a study of blood T cell repertoires in COVID-19. Clones were read by immunoSEQ multiplex PCR, and TCRdb kept only the in-frame ones, dropping some. The sample has fewer than 400,000 clones, around 84% seen once. The sequencing input was peripheral blood. The origin of the receptors is a human donor in a cohort sampled during active COVID-19.

This chain joins TRBV28 and TRBJ1-1; TRBD1 matches at 7 bases. CDR1 MDHEN and CDR2 SYDVKM come from the germline V gene. Germline trimming cut 2 bases from V and 6 bases from J; bases unmatched to any gene: 12. The length of the CDR3 is 16 residues. CDR3 sequence (DNA): TGTGCCAGCAGTTTAACGTCGGCAGGGGGAATCCCTGAAGCTTTCTTT. Translated, it gives CASSLTSAGGIPEAFF.

In the case of this clone: Other DNA sequences in the same sample also yield this CDR3. The rearrangement joins TRBV11-2 to TRBJ2-7, with 7 bases identical to TRBD2. CDR1 and CDR2 (germline): SGHAT, FQNNGV. V lost 0 bases and J lost 6; bases outside the gene matches: 2. This CDR3 contains 13 residues. CDR3 nucleotide sequence: TGTGCCAGCAGCTTAGATTCGGGGGGCGAGCAGTACTTC. This codes for CASSLDSGGEQYF.

This clone occurred once. This chain links TRBV3-1 (or the pseudogene TRBV3-2) with TRBJ2-4; 12 bases are shared with TRBD2. With V trimmed by 3 bases and J by 2 bases, 17 bases remained unmatched. Germline-derived CDR1 and CDR2 are LGHDT and YNNKEL (reference sequence). The CDR3 length is 21 residues. CDR3 sequence (DNA): TGTGCCAGCAGCCAGGGATCACTAGCGGGAGGCTCGGTAGGGTCCAAAAACATTCAGTACTTC. Translated, it gives CASSQGSLAGGSVGSKNIQYF.

This chain links TRBV3-1 (or the pseudogene TRBV3-2) with TRBJ2-5; 12 bases line up with TRBD2. This CDR3 is built from 17 residues. V dropped 3 bases and J dropped 1; count of bases not matched to a gene: 6. Germline CDR1 LGHDT, CDR2 YNNKEL (reference sequence). The CDR3 bases are TGTGCCAGCAGCCAGAAGAAACTAGCGGGGGGCCAAGAGACCCAGTACTTC. This sequence encodes CASSQKKLAGGQETQYF.

J is TRBJ1-3 and V is TRBV6-6; D not certain. The V and J ends lost 5 bases and 0 bases respectively, with 17 bases between them. CDR1 is MNHNY and CDR2 is SVGAGI in the germline V gene (reference sequence). CDR3 size: 17 residues. The CDR3 loop is CASSRTPGVDSGNTIYF. The DNA for the CDR3 is TGTGCCAGCAGTCGCACCCCCGGTGTCGACTCTGGAAACACCATATATTTT.

The genes are TRBV5-6 and TRBJ2-7; 9 bases align to TRBD2. The CDR3 covers 16 residues. Germline CDR1 and CDR2: SGHDT and YYEEEE. J lost 0 bases, V lost 5 bases, and 9 bases had no gene match. This CDR3 reads CASSPQSGRRSYEQYF. CDR3 DNA: TGTGCCAGCAGTCCACAAAGCGGGAGGCGCTCCTACGAGCAGTACTTC.

The chain employs TRBV18 and TRBJ2-1, with a weak D call TRBD2 (5 bases). Trimming shortened V by 5 bases and J by 7 bases, and 12 bases separated the two germline ends. Germline-derived CDR1 and CDR2 are KGHSH and LQKENI. The CDR3 is 13 residues long. CDR3 sequence (DNA): TGTGCCAGCTCAGCCTCCAGCGGTAATGAGCAGTTCTTC. Translated: CASSASSGNEQFF.

J is TRBJ2-7 and V is TRBV4-1; tentatively, D is TRBD2 (6 bases). Deletions cut 0 bases from V and 7 bases from J, with 13 bases between. Germline-derived CDR1 and CDR2 are MGHRA and YSYEKL. The CDR3 runs to 14 residues. For the CDR3, the DNA is TGCGCCAGCAGCCAAGAATTGAGGGAGGAAGAGCAGTACTTC. Its translation is CASSQELREEEQYF.

The chain has TRBV5-4 and TRBJ2-1; TRBD2 matches 10 bases. The V gene's germline CDR1 is SGHNT and CDR2 YYREEE (reference sequence). The CDR3 is 16 residues long. V was clipped by 4 bases and J by 8 bases; unmatched bases: 12. This chain's CDR3 is CASSGNPGLASDEQFF. The CDR3 DNA sequence: TGTGCCAGCAGCGGAAACCCGGGACTAGCGTCCGATGAGCAGTTCTTC. Combining the CDR3 with reference TRBV5-4 and TRBJ2-1 gives the whole variable domain ETGVTQSPTHLIKTRGQQVTLRCSSQSGHNTVSWYQQALGQGPQFIFQYYREEENGRGNFPPRFSGLQFPNYSSELNVNALELDDSALYLCASSGNPGLASDEQFFGPGTRLTVL.

On this clone: At one end, the junction sequence differs from germline, possibly due to a read error. The CDR3: CASSALPGQGLNF. The CDR3 DNA reads as TGCGCCAGCAGTGCTCTGCCGGGACAGGGCTTAAACTTC. The chain couples TRBV10-1 to TRBJ2-5; TRBD1 matches 9 bases. Per germline, CDR1 WNHNN and CDR2 SYGVQD (reference sequence). The CDR3 is 13 amino acids.

The V gene is TRBV10-3, the J gene TRBJ2-7, with D possibly being TRBD1 (6 bases). The CDR3 totals 14 residues. Germline CDR1 is ENHRY and CDR2 is SYGVKD. The V end lost 3 bases, the J end lost 5 bases, and 14 bases lay between the germline ends. The chain's CDR3 is CAISDGRGIDEQYF. The CDR3 DNA sequence: TGTGCCATCAGTGATGGCAGGGGCATTGACGAGCAGTACTTC.

The chain has TRBV6-6 and TRBJ1-1, with D perhaps matching TRBD1 (5 bases). Germline CDR1 MNHNY, CDR2 SVGAGI (reference sequence). This CDR3 contains 14 residues. The V gene lost 0 bases and the J gene lost 3 bases, with 8 bases spanning the gap. The CDR3 loop is CASSYSQGDTEAFF. For the CDR3, the DNA is TGTGCCAGCAGTTACTCCCAGGGTGACACTGAAGCTTTCTTT.

This clone was observed a single time. The V gene is TRBV7-8, the J gene TRBJ2-7, with TRBD2 matching 7 bases. J was trimmed by 5 bases and V by 5 bases; bases with no gene match: 9. CDR1 and CDR2 (germline): SGHVS, FQNEAQ. The CDR3 runs to 14 residues. CDR3 sequence: CASSLGGSPHEQYF. In DNA form, the CDR3 reads TGTGCCAGCAGCCTGGGGGGGTCTCCCCACGAGCAGTACTTC. The full variable domain, with the rest looked up from reference TRBV7-8 and TRBJ2-7, is GAGVSQSPRYKVAKRGQDVALRCDPISGHVSLFWYQQALGQGPEFLTYFQNEAQLDKSGLPSDRFFAERPEGSVSTLKIQRTQQEDSAVYLCASSLGGSPHEQYFGPGTRLTVT.

V is TRBV7-6 and J is TRBJ1-5; possible D gene TRBD1, 5 bases. Trimming stripped 4 bases from V and 7 bases from J, with 17 bases between. In germline, CDR1 is SGHVS, CDR2 FNYEAQ. The CDR3 has 15 residues. The CDR3, as DNA: TGTGCCAGCAGCTCCGGAGCTGGGGGAGGACAGCCCCAGCATTTT. It codes for CASSSGAGGGQPQHF.

The CDR3 nucleotides are TGTGCCTGGACCCCGTGGGGGACTAGCGGGGGGCCGCCCTACGAGCAGTACTTC. This codes for CAWTPWGTSGGPPYEQYF. The chain combines TRBV30 with TRBJ2-7; 15 nucleotides line up with TRBD2. V lost 4 bases, J lost 2 bases, and 12 bases stayed unmatched. This CDR3 is built from 18 residues. CDR1 and CDR2 (germline): GTSNPN, SVGIG (reference sequence).

The table lists this clone with a few counts. The rearrangement uses TRBV29-1 and TRBJ2-1, with 12 positions matching TRBD2. The CDR3 sequence is 15 residues long. V trimming: 2 bases; J trimming: 8 bases; junction bases outside the gene matches: 7. Germline CDR1 SQVTM, CDR2 ANQGSEA. Written as DNA, the CDR3 is TGCAGCGTTGAATCCGGGACTAGCGGGTCCGATGAGCAGTTCTTC. It specifies CSVESGTSGSDEQFF.

The chain couples TRBV19 to TRBJ2-7; 8 bases agree with TRBD1. Germline CDR1 LNHDA, CDR2 SQIVND (reference sequence). The CDR3 length is 15 residues. The V segment lost 4 bases and the J segment 5 bases; nucleotides outside the gene matches: 10. The CDR3 loop reads CASSKSAGGVDEQYF. Here the CDR3 DNA reads TGTGCCAGTAGTAAGTCGGCAGGGGGCGTCGACGAGCAGTACTTC.

This clone was picked up one time. The chain couples TRBV30 to TRBJ2-1, with D perhaps matching TRBD2 (5 bases). The V end lost 4 bases, the J end lost 2 bases, and 15 bases lay between the germline ends. Germline V gives CDR1 GTSNPN, CDR2 SVGIG (reference sequence). CDR3 size: 15 residues. This chain's CDR3 is CAWNRGAGAYNEQFF. The CDR3 nucleotides read TGTGCCTGGAATCGGGGAGCTGGGGCCTACAATGAGCAGTTCTTC.

The rearrangement links TRBV28 to TRBJ2-7, with a weak D call TRBD1 (6 bases). The CDR3 loop spans 13 amino acids. With 7 bases removed from V and 0 bases from J, the gap between germline ends came to 10 bases. The V gene's germline CDR1 is MDHEN and CDR2 SYDVKM. CDR3 amino acids: CASMGASSYEQYF. The DNA of the CDR3 is TGTGCCAGCATGGGGGCCAGCTCCTACGAGCAGTACTTC. The entire variable domain, with the rest obtained from reference TRBV28 and TRBJ2-7, is as follows: DVKVTQSSRYLVKRTGEKVFLECVQDMDHENMFWYRQDPGLGLRLIYFSYDVKMKEKGDIPEGYSVSREKKERFSLILESASTNQTSMYLCASMGASSYEQYFGPGTRLTVT.

This chain connects TRBV7-3 to TRBJ2-1; D might be TRBD2 (6 bases). The CDR3 spans 15 residues. Germline V CDR1 and CDR2: SGHTA, FQGTGA. The V end was cut by 4 bases, the J end by 10 bases, with 20 bases between. The chain's CDR3 is CASSSRRGRIGEQFF. The DNA of the CDR3 is TGTGCCAGCAGCTCCCGGCGGGGTAGGATCGGAGAGCAGTTCTTC.

In this sample, this clone turned up a few times. The CDR3 region is CAWGLRTGGNEKLFF. CDR3 bases: TGTGCCTGGGGGCTCCGGACAGGAGGAAATGAAAAACTGTTTTTT. The chain is built from TRBV30 and TRBJ1-4; 7 bases align to TRBD1. CDR1 GTSNPN and CDR2 SVGIG come from the germline V gene (reference sequence). The V gene end was trimmed by 5 bases and the J gene end by 5 bases; junction bases not matched to a gene: 11. This CDR3 is built from 15 residues.

V usage is TRBV27 and J usage is TRBJ2-1; 11 bases are shared with TRBD2. Germline-derived CDR1 and CDR2 are MNHEY and SMNVEV (reference sequence). CDR3 length: 16 amino acids. With V trimmed by 1 base and J by 6 bases, 5 bases remained unmatched. The CDR3 DNA reads TGTGCCAGCAGTTTATTTCTAGCGGGAGGCCTCAATGAGCAGTTCTTC. Its translation: CASSLFLAGGLNEQFF.

The chain's CDR3 is CASTPASGTEQFF. The CDR3, as DNA: TGCGCCAGCACCCCGGCTAGCGGAACCGAGCAGTTCTTC. The chain has TRBV10-1 and TRBJ2-1; 7 nucleotides align to TRBD2. This CDR3 spans 13 amino acids. The junction had 10 bases not matched to a gene; V was cut back by 7 bases and J by 10 bases. The germline CDR1 and CDR2 sequences are WNHNN and SYGVQD (reference sequence).

The chain combines TRBV4-1 with TRBJ2-5; a weak D match, TRBD2 (8 bases). Trimming cost V 4 bases and J 2 bases, with 17 bases left between them. The germline gives CDR1 MGHRA, CDR2 YSYEKL. This CDR3 is built from 16 residues. CDR3 loop: CASSPREGAQQETQYF. CDR3 nucleotides: TGCGCCAGCAGCCCACGGGAGGGGGCTCAACAAGAGACCCAGTACTTC.

This chain connects TRBV28 to TRBJ2-2, with unresolved D. From germline, CDR1 is MDHEN and CDR2 SYDVKM. The ends were cut back, 6 bases at V and 3 bases at J, with 14 bases in the middle. The CDR3 loop spans 15 amino acids. The CDR3 DNA is TGTGCCAGCAGGGCTAGACTCCCCTACACCGGGGAGCTGTTTTTT. This translates into CASRARLPYTGELFF.

This chain uses TRBV4-2 with TRBJ1-1; weak D call: TRBD1 (5 bases). The CDR3 totals 16 residues. Germline CDR1 and CDR2: LGHNA and YNFKEQ. V shed 0 bases and J shed 0 bases, with 11 bases lying between them. The CDR3 spells CASSQDLRRVNTEAFF. The DNA of the CDR3 is TGTGCCAGCAGCCAAGATCTCCGCAGGGTGAACACTGAAGCTTTCTTT.

Details on this clone: A much larger clone is a single base away; this may be a read error. The rearrangement links TRBV11-2 to TRBJ2-7, with 12 nucleotides matching TRBD2. Looked up from germline, CDR1 is SGHAT and CDR2 is FQNNGV. CDR3 length equals 15 residues. V was clipped by 5 bases and J by 0 bases; unmatched bases: 2. CDR3 nucleotide sequence: TGTGCCAGCAGCGAGACTAGCGGGAGCTCCTACGAGCAGTACTTC. Translation gives CASSETSGSSYEQYF.

The chain joins TRBV6-5 to TRBJ1-1, with 8 nucleotides matching TRBD1. CDR1 and CDR2 (germline): MNHEY, SVGAGI. V lost 3 bases to trimming and J lost 4 bases; unmatched junction nucleotides: 1. The CDR3 totals 13 residues. The CDR3 loop is CASSYDRGTEAFF. In DNA, the CDR3 is TGTGCCAGCAGTTATGACAGGGGCACTGAAGCTTTCTTT.